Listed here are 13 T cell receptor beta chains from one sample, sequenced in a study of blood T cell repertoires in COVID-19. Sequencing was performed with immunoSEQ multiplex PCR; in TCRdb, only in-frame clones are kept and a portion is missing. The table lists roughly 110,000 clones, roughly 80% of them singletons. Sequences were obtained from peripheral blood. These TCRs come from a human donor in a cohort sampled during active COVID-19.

CDR3 DNA sequence: TGTGCCAGCAGCGTGGACACATCATATGGCTACACCTTC. Its protein product is CASSVDTSYGYTF. The V and J genes are TRBV5-6 and TRBJ1-2; a weak D match, TRBD1 (5 bases). The germline V gene has CDR1 SGHDT and CDR2 YYEEEE. The CDR3 has 13 amino acids. Trimming pared 4 bases from V and 5 bases from J, leaving 12 bases between.

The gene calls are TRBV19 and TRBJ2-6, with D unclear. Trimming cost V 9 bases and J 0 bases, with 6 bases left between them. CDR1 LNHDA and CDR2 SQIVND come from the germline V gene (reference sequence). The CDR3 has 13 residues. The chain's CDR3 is CASSVSGANVLTF. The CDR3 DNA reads TGTGCCAGCAGCGTCTCTGGGGCCAACGTCCTGACTTTC.

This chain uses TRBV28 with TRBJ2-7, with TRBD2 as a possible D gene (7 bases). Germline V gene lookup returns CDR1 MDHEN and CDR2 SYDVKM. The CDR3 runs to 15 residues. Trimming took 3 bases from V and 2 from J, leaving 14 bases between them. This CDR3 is CASSFGGTRTYEQYF. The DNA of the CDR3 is TGTGCCAGCAGTTTCGGGGGGACAAGGACCTACGAGCAGTACTTC.

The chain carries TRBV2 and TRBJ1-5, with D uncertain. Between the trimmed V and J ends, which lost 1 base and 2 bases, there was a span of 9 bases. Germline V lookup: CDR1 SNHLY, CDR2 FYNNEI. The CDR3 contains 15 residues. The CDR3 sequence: CASSEEFLGNQPQHF. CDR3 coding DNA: TGTGCCAGCAGTGAAGAGTTTTTAGGCAATCAGCCCCAGCATTTT. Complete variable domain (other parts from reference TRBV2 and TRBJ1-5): EPEVTQTPSHQVTQMGQEVILRCVPISNHLYFYWYRQILGQKVEFLVSFYNNEISEKSEIFDDQFSVERPDGSNFTLKIRSTKLEDSAMYFCASSEEFLGNQPQHFGDGTRLSIL.

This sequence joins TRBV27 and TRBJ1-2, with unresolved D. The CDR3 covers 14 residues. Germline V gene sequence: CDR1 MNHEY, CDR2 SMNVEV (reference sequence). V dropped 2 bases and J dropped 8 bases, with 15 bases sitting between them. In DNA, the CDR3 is TGTGCCAGCAGTTTAAATCCCCGATCGAGGGGCTACACCTTC. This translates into CASSLNPRSRGYTF.

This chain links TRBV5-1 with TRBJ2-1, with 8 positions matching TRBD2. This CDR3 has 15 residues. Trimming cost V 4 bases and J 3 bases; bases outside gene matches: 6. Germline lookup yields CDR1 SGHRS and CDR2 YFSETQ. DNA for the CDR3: TGCGCCAGCAGCATACGGACTAGCCTCTACAATGAGCAGTTCTTC. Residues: CASSIRTSLYNEQFF.

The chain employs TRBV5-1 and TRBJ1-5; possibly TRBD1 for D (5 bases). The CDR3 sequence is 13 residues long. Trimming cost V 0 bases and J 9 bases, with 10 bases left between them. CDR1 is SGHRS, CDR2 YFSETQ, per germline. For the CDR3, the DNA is TGCGCCAGCAGCTTGGGGGGGGTCTCGCCCCAGCATTTT. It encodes CASSLGGVSPQHF.

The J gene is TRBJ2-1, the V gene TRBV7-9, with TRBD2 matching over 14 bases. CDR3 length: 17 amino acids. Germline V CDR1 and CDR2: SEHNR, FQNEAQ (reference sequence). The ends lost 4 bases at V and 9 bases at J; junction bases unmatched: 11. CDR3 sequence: CASSSELGLAGGSEQFF. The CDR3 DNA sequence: TGTGCCAGCAGCTCAGAGCTCGGACTAGCGGGAGGCAGTGAGCAGTTCTTC. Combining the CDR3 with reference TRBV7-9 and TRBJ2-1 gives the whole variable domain DTGVSQNPRHKITKRGQNVTFRCDPISEHNRLYWYRQTLGQGPEFLTYFQNEAQLEKSRLLSDRFSAERPKGSFSTLEIQRTEQGDSAMYLCASSSELGLAGGSEQFFGPGTRLTVL.

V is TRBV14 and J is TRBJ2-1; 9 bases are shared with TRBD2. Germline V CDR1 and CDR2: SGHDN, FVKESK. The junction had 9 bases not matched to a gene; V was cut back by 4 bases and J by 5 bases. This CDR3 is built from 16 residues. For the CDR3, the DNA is TGTGCCAGCAGCCCGGGAGGACTAGCGTCTCACAATGAGCAGTTCTTC. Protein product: CASSPGGLASHNEQFF.

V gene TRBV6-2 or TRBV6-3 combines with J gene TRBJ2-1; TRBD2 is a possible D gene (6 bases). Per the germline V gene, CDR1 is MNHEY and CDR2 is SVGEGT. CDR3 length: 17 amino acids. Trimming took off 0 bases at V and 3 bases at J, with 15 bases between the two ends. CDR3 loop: CASSYSVGERVYNEQFF. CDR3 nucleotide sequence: TGTGCCAGCAGTTACTCCGTCGGAGAGCGGGTCTACAATGAGCAGTTCTTC.

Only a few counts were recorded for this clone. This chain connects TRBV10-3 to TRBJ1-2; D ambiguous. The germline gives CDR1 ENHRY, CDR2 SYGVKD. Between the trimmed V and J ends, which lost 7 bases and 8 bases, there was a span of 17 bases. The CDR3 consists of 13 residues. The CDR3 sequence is CAIKWQRSYGYTF. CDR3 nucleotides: TGTGCCATCAAGTGGCAGCGATCATACGGCTACACCTTC.

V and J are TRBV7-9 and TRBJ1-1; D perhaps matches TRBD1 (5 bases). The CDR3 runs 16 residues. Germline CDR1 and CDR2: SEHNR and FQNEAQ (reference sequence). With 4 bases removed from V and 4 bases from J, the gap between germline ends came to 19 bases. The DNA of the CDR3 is TGTGCCAGCAGCTCCGCCCAGGGAGGACAAGTCACTGAAGCTTTCTTT. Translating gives CASSSAQGGQVTEAFF.

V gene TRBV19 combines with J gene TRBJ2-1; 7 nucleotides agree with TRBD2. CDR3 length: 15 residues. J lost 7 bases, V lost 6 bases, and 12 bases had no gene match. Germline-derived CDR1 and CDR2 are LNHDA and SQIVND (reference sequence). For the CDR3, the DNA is TGTGCCAGTAGCGATCTAGGACTAGTTGGGAATGAGCAGTTCTTC. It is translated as CASSDLGLVGNEQFF.